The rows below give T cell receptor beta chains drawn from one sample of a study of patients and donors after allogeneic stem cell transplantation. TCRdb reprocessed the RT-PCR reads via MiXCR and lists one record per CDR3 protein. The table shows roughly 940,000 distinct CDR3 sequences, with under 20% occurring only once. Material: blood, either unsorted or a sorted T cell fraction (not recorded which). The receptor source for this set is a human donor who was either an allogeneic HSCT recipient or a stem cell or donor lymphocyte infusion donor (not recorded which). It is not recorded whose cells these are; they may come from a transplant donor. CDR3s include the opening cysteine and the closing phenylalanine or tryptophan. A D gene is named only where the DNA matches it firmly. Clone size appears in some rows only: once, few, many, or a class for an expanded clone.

CDR3 protein: CASFPNTGEYGYTF
CDR3 DNA: TGTGCCAGCTTTCCTAATACAGGGGAATATGGCTACACCTTC
D gene: TRBD1
clone size: NA
J gene: TRBJ1-2
V gene: TRBV25-1

CDR3 protein: CSASGSTQPQHF
CDR3 DNA: TGCAGTGCTAGTGGCAGTACTCAGCCCCAGCATTTT
D gene: NA
clone size: few
J gene: TRBJ1-5
V gene: TRBV20-1

CDR3 protein: CASSFRLLAGNEQFF
CDR3 DNA: TGTGCCAGCAGTTTTCGGTTGCTAGCTGGCAATGAGCAGTTCTTC
D gene: NA
clone size: NA
J gene: TRBJ2-1
V gene: TRBV27

CDR3 protein: CASSLFRGALTTEAFF
CDR3 DNA: TGTGCCAGCAGTTTATTCCGGGGGGCGCTTACCACTGAAGCTTTCTTT
D gene: NA
clone size: few
J gene: TRBJ1-1
V gene: TRBV12-3/TRBV12-4

CDR3 protein: CSAPTSGSTDTQYF
CDR3 DNA: TGCAGTGCTCCGACTAGCGGGAGCACAGATACGCAGTATTTT
D gene: TRBD2
clone size: many
J gene: TRBJ2-3
V gene: TRBV20-1

CDR3 protein: CSDFEAVLQDTQYF
CDR3 DNA: TGCAGTGATTTTGAGGCGGTCTTACAAGATACGCAGTATTTT
D gene: NA
clone size: NA
J gene: TRBJ2-3
V gene: TRBV20-1

CDR3 protein: CASSLWDRDEKLFF
CDR3 DNA: TGTGCCAGCAGCTTGTGGGACAGGGATGAAAAACTGTTTTTT
D gene: TRBD1
clone size: few
J gene: TRBJ1-4
V gene: TRBV11-3

CDR3 protein: CASSSPSGVSEQYF
CDR3 DNA: TGTGCCAGCAGCTCCCCGTCAGGGGTTAGCGAGCAGTACTTC
D gene: NA
clone size: NA
J gene: TRBJ2-7
V gene: TRBV7-9

CDR3 protein: CASSYPGQGPKNIQYF
CDR3 DNA: TGTGCCAGCAGTTACCCGGGACAGGGACCCAAAAACATTCAGTACTTC
D gene: TRBD1
clone size: NA
J gene: TRBJ2-4
V gene: TRBV6-2/TRBV6-3

CDR3 protein: CASSLLRSSYEQYF
CDR3 DNA: TGTGCCAGCAGCTTATTAAGGAGCTCCTACGAGCAGTACTTC
D gene: NA
clone size: NA
J gene: TRBJ2-7
V gene: TRBV7-2

CDR3 protein: CASSQGTGINEKLFF
CDR3 DNA: TGCGCCAGCAGCCAAGGGACAGGTATTAATGAAAAACTGTTTTTT
D gene: TRBD1
clone size: NA
J gene: TRBJ1-4
V gene: TRBV4-3

CDR3 protein: CASSGLVGGLSYNEQFF
CDR3 DNA: TGTGCCAGCAGTGGGCTTGTGGGGGGGCTCTCCTACAATGAGCAGTTCTTC
D gene: NA
clone size: NA
J gene: TRBJ2-1
V gene: TRBV12-3/TRBV12-4

CDR3 protein: CSARNRGRTDTQYF
CDR3 DNA: TGCAGTGCTAGAAATAGGGGCAGGACAGATACGCAGTATTTT
D gene: NA
clone size: few
J gene: TRBJ2-3
V gene: TRBV20-1

CDR3 protein: CASTTSPQLGVMNTEAFF
CDR3 DNA: TGTGCCAGCACGACTAGCCCCCAACTTGGAGTCATGAACACTGAAGCTTTCTTT
D gene: NA
clone size: NA
J gene: TRBJ1-1
V gene: TRBV2

CDR3 protein: CASSFEVLSDTQYF
CDR3 DNA: TGTGCCAGCAGTTTTGAAGTTCTTTCAGATACGCAGTATTTT
D gene: NA
clone size: NA
J gene: TRBJ2-3
V gene: TRBV27

CDR3 protein: CSVETSGGARSSYNEQFF
CDR3 DNA: TGCAGCGTTGAGACTAGCGGGGGGGCAAGGAGCTCCTACAATGAGCAGTTCTTC
D gene: TRBD2
clone size: few
J gene: TRBJ2-1
V gene: TRBV29-1

CDR3 protein: CASSSGTRNTRELFF
CDR3 DNA: TGTGCCAGCAGCTCCGGGACTAGAAACACCAGGGAGCTGTTTTTT
D gene: TRBD2
clone size: NA
J gene: TRBJ2-2
V gene: TRBV5-4

CDR3 protein: CASSLSPRWDTEAFF
CDR3 DNA: TGTGCCAGCAGTTTGTCCCCGAGGTGGGACACTGAAGCTTTCTTT
D gene: NA
clone size: NA
J gene: TRBJ1-1
V gene: TRBV27

CDR3 protein: CATRRSTNTGELFF
CDR3 DNA: TGTGCCACCAGGCGTTCCACGAACACCGGGGAGCTGTTTTTT
D gene: NA
clone size: many
J gene: TRBJ2-2
V gene: TRBV24-1

CDR3 protein: CASSLEWGAGELFF
CDR3 DNA: TGTGCCAGCAGCTTGGAGTGGGGGGCCGGGGAGCTGTTTTTT
D gene: NA
clone size: NA
J gene: TRBJ2-2
V gene: TRBV5-5

CDR3 protein: CASSEGLAGGPGYF
CDR3 DNA: TGTGCCAGCAGTGAAGGACTAGCGGGGGGGCCGGGGTACTTC
D gene: TRBD2
clone size: NA
J gene: TRBJ2-5
V gene: TRBV2

CDR3 protein: CASSLAPRNSNQPQHF
CDR3 DNA: TGTGCCAGCAGTTTAGCGCCCCGGAATAGCAATCAGCCCCAGCATTTT
D gene: NA
clone size: few
J gene: TRBJ1-5
V gene: TRBV12-3/TRBV12-4

CDR3 protein: CASSHGTGNEQFF
CDR3 DNA: TGTGCCAGCAGCCATGGGACAGGCAATGAGCAGTTCTTC
D gene: TRBD1
clone size: few
J gene: TRBJ2-1
V gene: TRBV11-1

CDR3 protein: CASSYGPFYEQYF
CDR3 DNA: TGTGCCAGCAGTTACGGCCCCTTCTACGAGCAGTACTTC
D gene: NA
clone size: many
J gene: TRBJ2-7
V gene: TRBV12-3/TRBV12-4

CDR3 protein: CATSRDHSASYNEQFF
CDR3 DNA: TGTGCCACCAGCAGAGATCACAGCGCCTCCTACAATGAGCAGTTCTTC
D gene: NA
clone size: NA
J gene: TRBJ2-1
V gene: TRBV15

CDR3 protein: CASRVQGAVEQYF
CDR3 DNA: TGTGCCAGCAGAGTCCAGGGGGCGGTCGAGCAGTACTTC
D gene: TRBD1
clone size: few
J gene: TRBJ2-7
V gene: TRBV6-4

CDR3 protein: CASSHGAGTNTGELFF
CDR3 DNA: TGTGCCAGCAGCCATGGGGCGGGAACGAACACCGGGGAGCTGTTTTTT
D gene: NA
clone size: few
J gene: TRBJ2-2
V gene: TRBV4-2

CDR3 protein: CASSSPSGKFAEQYF
CDR3 DNA: TGTGCCAGCAGCTCCCCTAGCGGGAAGTTCGCCGAGCAGTACTTC
D gene: TRBD2
clone size: few
J gene: TRBJ2-7
V gene: TRBV5-6

CDR3 protein: CASSSMGRDRRAYTF
CDR3 DNA: TGTGCCAGCAGCTCGATGGGACGGGACAGACGTGCCTACACCTTC
D gene: TRBD1
clone size: few
J gene: TRBJ1-2
V gene: TRBV9

CDR3 protein: CSARPSGAPNTGELFF
CDR3 DNA: TGCAGTGCTAGACCTAGCGGGGCCCCGAACACCGGGGAGCTGTTTTTT
D gene: TRBD2
clone size: NA
J gene: TRBJ2-2
V gene: TRBV20-1

CDR3 protein: CASSRGQVSYEQYF
CDR3 DNA: TGTGCCAGCAGCCGAGGACAGGTCTCCTACGAGCAGTACTTC
D gene: TRBD1
clone size: NA
J gene: TRBJ2-7
V gene: TRBV7-6

CDR3 protein: CASSKVLAQPQHF
CDR3 DNA: TGTGCCAGTAGTAAGGTCCTGGCTCAGCCCCAGCATTTT
D gene: NA
clone size: NA
J gene: TRBJ1-5
V gene: TRBV19

CDR3 protein: CASSSDSNHNEQFF
CDR3 DNA: TGTGCCAGCAGCTCGGACAGTAATCACAATGAGCAGTTCTTC
D gene: NA
clone size: once
J gene: TRBJ2-1
V gene: TRBV7-9

CDR3 protein: CASSLAHGPVIYEQFF
CDR3 DNA: TGTGCCAGCAGCTTAGCGCACGGCCCTGTAATCTATGAGCAGTTCTTC
D gene: NA
clone size: NA
J gene: TRBJ2-1
V gene: TRBV7-6

CDR3 protein: CASSQARGQGVFYGYTF
CDR3 DNA: TGTGCCAGCAGCCAAGCGAGGGGACAGGGGGTTTTTTATGGCTACACCTTC
D gene: TRBD1
clone size: NA
J gene: TRBJ1-2
V gene: TRBV7-2

CDR3 protein: CASSLIKGLDTEAFF
CDR3 DNA: TGTGCCAGCAGCTTGATTAAGGGGCTTGACACTGAAGCTTTCTTT
D gene: NA
clone size: NA
J gene: TRBJ1-1
V gene: TRBV5-4

CDR3 protein: CASSYQDPTNEKLFF
CDR3 DNA: TGTGCCAGCAGTTACCAGGATCCAACTAATGAAAAACTGTTTTTT
D gene: NA
clone size: NA
J gene: TRBJ1-4
V gene: TRBV6-5

CDR3 protein: CASSVWGGVKETQYF
CDR3 DNA: TGTGCCAGCAGCGTATGGGGGGGAGTTAAAGAGACCCAGTACTTC
D gene: TRBD2
clone size: NA
J gene: TRBJ2-5
V gene: TRBV9